The entry below gives a single TCR beta chain sequence along with its context. Its antigen is not yet known. Per-base quality was not reported, and no clone a single base away is much larger than it. This record comes from a study of blood T cell repertoires in COVID-19 (dated by TCRdb to about 2020). Concerning the study at large: Samples covering the acute and convalescent phases of COVID-19 were provided by collaborators in the United States, Italy and Spain. HLA class I and class II types, where available, came from metadata supplied by the sample provider rather than from assay-based typing. The samples were drawn from the first 160 participants of the ongoing ImmuneRACE study and from 1,254 subjects provided by 6 global collaborators. Sample metadata almost always included a de-identified subject ID, COVID-19 status, age in years and sex. Subjects who had been exposed to COVID-19, were actively infected with it, or had recovered from it provided the deeply sampled blood TCRbeta repertoires that made up the dataset. The material from the prospective study consisted of cDNA or gDNA derived from T cells, B-cell-depleted T cells, or PBMCs. The repertoires were released in a freely available public database intended as a resource for research on the immune response to SARS-CoV-2.

Collaborating institutions collected whole blood in K2EDTA tubes following their own protocols. For TCRbeta analysis, collaborators shipped samples as frozen whole blood, isolated PBMCs, or DNA extracted from either of those sample types. Overall results and qualifications from the work: How much clinical and demographic metadata was included differed by source and by participant, and the metadata was provided uncurated.

TCRbeta CDR3 regions were amplified from genomic DNA by means of the immunoSEQ Assay, a bias-controlled multiplex PCR. The paper's data handling went like this. Within the assay, amplification of reference gene primers was used to estimate how many nucleated cells each sample contained. To quantify the absolute abundance of each unique TCRbeta CDR3 rearrangement, sequence reads were collapsed and filtered. Productive Simpson clonality was computed per sample as the square root of Simpson's diversity index over productive rearrangements. TCRdb stores this immuneACCESS table with in-frame sequences only. Part of the clones is absent; in the studies checked, under half of the shortfall reflects unresolved V genes, and no reason is known for the rest. V, J and clone size were drawn from that table, and D and trimming were deduced from the DNA. The sample contains approximately 250,000 clones, around 83% of them found a single time. The ten biggest clones cover around 0.98% of the sample.

The CDR3, from cysteine to phenylalanine, totals 13 residues. The only DNA kept is the CDR3, 39 bases in frame from the first base. The junction shows trimming of 5 bases on V and 6 bases on J, and the gene matches do not reach 7 bases of it. Material for sequencing was peripheral blood. The sequence was collected from a man aged 35-49 years with acute or convalescent COVID-19. The chain uses TRBV12-3 or TRBV12-4 and TRBJ2-7, with 7 bases aligning to TRBD1. The CDR3 protein: CASSETGPGEQYF. Here is the DNA: TGTGCCAGCAGTGAGACAGGGCCTGGCGAGCAGTACTTC.